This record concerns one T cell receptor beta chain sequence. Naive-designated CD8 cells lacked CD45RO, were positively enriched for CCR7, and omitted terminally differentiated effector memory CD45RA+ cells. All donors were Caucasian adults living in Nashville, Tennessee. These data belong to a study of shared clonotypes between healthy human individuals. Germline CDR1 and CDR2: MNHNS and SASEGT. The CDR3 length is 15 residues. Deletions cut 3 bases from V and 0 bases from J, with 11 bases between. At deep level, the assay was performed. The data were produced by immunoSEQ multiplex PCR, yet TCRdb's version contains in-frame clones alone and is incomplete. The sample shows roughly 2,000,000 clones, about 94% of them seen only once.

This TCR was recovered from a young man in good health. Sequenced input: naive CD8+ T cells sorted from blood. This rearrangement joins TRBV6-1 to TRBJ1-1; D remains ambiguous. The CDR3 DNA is TGTGCCAGCAGTGATCGTAAAGGAGTGAACACTGAAGCTTTCTTT. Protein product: CASSDRKGVNTEAFF.